A selection of T cell receptor beta chains follows, all from one sample in a study of T cells in Graves' hyperthyroidism and ophthalmopathy. TCRdb analysed the multiplex PCR reads with MiXCR anew, one entry per CDR3 protein. The repertoire holds more than 550,000 distinct CDR3 sequences, with 45% as singletons. Sequences were obtained from peripheral blood or thyroid tissue (not recorded which). The origin of the receptors is an adult man with Graves' disease, either hyperthyroidism or ophthalmopathy (not recorded which). CDR3s include the opening cysteine and the closing phenylalanine or tryptophan. D genes are given only for firm matches. Some rows mark clone size as missing; the rest say once, few, many or name a class of expanded clone.

clone_size	v_call	d_call	j_call	cdr3_nt	cdr3_aa
.	TRBV20-1	.	TRBJ2-1	TGCAGTGCTAGAGGGCTGGACAAGCAGTTCTTC	CSARGLDKQFF
.	TRBV20-1	.	TRBJ1-5	TGCAGTGCTAGAGATCCTTTATCGGACGGGCTCAATCAGCCCCAGCATTTT	CSARDPLSDGLNQPQHF
.	TRBV6-1	.	TRBJ1-5	TGTGCCAGCAATCCTAGCGGGAGGGTGCCCCAGCATTTT	CASNPSGRVPQHF
.	TRBV7-3	.	TRBJ1-1	TGTGCCAGCAGCTTAGTGGTGGGGATCACTGAAGCTTTCTTT	CASSLVVGITEAFF
.	TRBV15	.	TRBJ1-6	TGTGCCACCAGCAGAGATGTGAACGGCGCGCCCTTT	CATSRDVNGAPF
few	TRBV29-1	TRBD1	TRBJ2-2	TGCAGCGTTGAAGTGGGGCAGGGGGCGCGGACCGGGGAGCTGTTTTTT	CSVEVGQGARTGELFF
.	TRBV15	.	TRBJ1-3	TGTGCCACCAGCAGACTAGCGGGGAACACCATATATTTT	CATSRLAGNTIYF
many	TRBV14	TRBD2	TRBJ2-5	TGTGCCAGCAGCAAGACTAGCGGGGTCGACGAGACCCAGTACTTC	CASSKTSGVDETQYF
many	TRBV20-1	.	TRBJ2-5	TGCAGTGTGCAGGGGCTGGTGGAGACCCAGTACTTC	CSVQGLVETQYF
few	TRBV5-4	TRBD2	TRBJ2-7	TGTGCCAGCAGCTTGGTCCCTAGCGGGAGTAACCCCTACGAGCAGTACTTC	CASSLVPSGSNPYEQYF
.	TRBV25-1	TRBD2	TRBJ2-7	TGTGCCAGCAGTCTAGCGGGAGCGAGCGTGGGAGAGCAGTACTTC	CASSLAGASVGEQYF
few	TRBV7-9	TRBD2	TRBJ2-5	TGTGCCAGCAGCTTATTCAGCGGGAGGACAGAGACCCAGTACTTC	CASSLFSGRTETQYF
.	TRBV19	.	TRBJ1-1	TGTGCCAGTCAAAGGAGCGGGGGGAGGAACACTGAAGCTTTCTTT	CASQRSGGRNTEAFF
.	TRBV20-1	TRBD1	TRBJ2-7	TGCAGTGCTAGCCCTGACAGGGGGTACGAGCAGTACTTC	CSASPDRGYEQYF
.	TRBV29-1	.	TRBJ2-1	TGCAGCGTTGGGGCTTTGAGTGAGCAGTTCTTC	CSVGALSEQFF
many	TRBV2	.	TRBJ1-1	TGTGCCAGCAGTGGGGGACCCGAAGCTTTCTTT	CASSGGPEAFF
few	TRBV12-3/TRBV12-4	TRBD2	TRBJ2-7	TGTGCCAGCAGTTTCGGGATAGCGGGAGACATAGGGCGCGAGCAGTACTTC	CASSFGIAGDIGREQYF
.	TRBV6-1	.	TRBJ2-5	TGTGCCAGCAAAAAAGGAGAGACCCAGTACTTC	CASKKGETQYF
.	TRBV2	.	TRBJ2-7	TGTGCCAGCAGTGAATTCTGGTATGGCGGCTCCTACGAGCAGTACTTC	CASSEFWYGGSYEQYF
.	TRBV20-1	.	TRBJ1-3	TGCAGTGCTAGAGCGGGGGACTACAATGGAAACACCATATATTTT	CSARAGDYNGNTIYF
.	TRBV7-8	.	TRBJ1-6	TGTGCCAGCAGCCAACAGGGAGGGCAATCACCCCTCCACTTT	CASSQQGGQSPLHF
few	TRBV10-1	TRBD1	TRBJ1-2	TGCGCCAGCAGTGCAGGGGGTGGACGTGGCTACACCTTC	CASSAGGGRGYTF
many	TRBV10-3	.	TRBJ1-5	TGTGCCATCAGTGAGTTGAATTATGGACAGACCCAGCATTTT	CAISELNYGQTQHF
.	TRBV29-1	TRBD1	TRBJ1-2	TGCAGCGTTCCCGGCATACCGGGACAGGGGGCAATTGGCTACACCTTC	CSVPGIPGQGAIGYTF
.	TRBV25-1	.	TRBJ1-1	TGTGCCAGCAGTGAAATGGGGGTCACTGAAGCTTTCTTT	CASSEMGVTEAFF
.	TRBV14	.	TRBJ2-7	TGTGCTAGTGCGGCGGGGCCTGCCTACGAGCAGTACTTC	CASAAGPAYEQYF
.	TRBV2	TRBD1	TRBJ1-2	TGTGCCAGCAGTTATCCAAGGAGGACAGGAAGCTATGGCTACACCTTC	CASSYPRRTGSYGYTF
.	TRBV7-9	.	TRBJ1-1	TGTGCCAGCAGCTTTGGGAGGGCTGAAGCTTTCTTT	CASSFGRAEAFF
few	TRBV12-3/TRBV12-4	.	TRBJ1-1	TGTGCCAGCAGTTTCGTCCTTCCTGAAGCTTTCTTT	CASSFVLPEAFF
many	TRBV24-1	.	TRBJ1-2	TGTGCCACCAGTGATCAGCGGACGGGGAACTATGGCTACACCTTC	CATSDQRTGNYGYTF
.	TRBV10-3	TRBD1	TRBJ1-1	TGTGCCAGCAGTGATGAGGACAGGGGGGCTGAAGCTTTCTTT	CASSDEDRGAEAFF
.	TRBV7-8	TRBD1	TRBJ1-2	TGTGCCAGCAGCCGAACCCAGGGGGCGCAGGGTTATGGCTACACCTTC	CASSRTQGAQGYGYTF
few	TRBV2	TRBD1	TRBJ1-5	TGTGCCAGCAGTCGACAGGGTTCCGTTCAGCCCCAGCATTTT	CASSRQGSVQPQHF
many	TRBV7-8	.	TRBJ1-6	TGTGCCAGCAGCTTCAATCAGGGACCTCTCCACTTT	CASSFNQGPLHF
many	TRBV24-1	.	TRBJ1-2	TGTGCCACCAGTGGGGACCGAGACATCGGGTACACCTTC	CATSGDRDIGYTF
many	TRBV15	.	TRBJ1-1	TGTGCCACCAGCAGAGATAGTCCCCCCGCAGGTTCAGAAGCTTTCTTT	CATSRDSPPAGSEAFF
many	TRBV2	.	TRBJ2-7	TGTGCCAGCAGTGAACAACAGGGGAGGAACGAGCAGTACTTC	CASSEQQGRNEQYF
.	TRBV29-1	TRBD1	TRBJ2-2	TGCAGCGTCGCCATACAGGGGGCTAACGGGGAGCTGTTTTTT	CSVAIQGANGELFF
many	TRBV7-9	TRBD1	TRBJ1-6	TGTGCCAGCAGCATTCCGGGACAGCATAATTCACCCCTCCACTTT	CASSIPGQHNSPLHF